This T cell receptor beta chain was identified in a study of blood T cell repertoires in COVID-19. About the study: Whether acute or convalescent, the COVID-19 samples came from the United States, Italy and Spain. T cells, B-cell-depleted T cells, or PBMCs provided the cDNA or gDNA that served as material.

How the authors handled the data: Amplification from reference gene primers served as the basis for estimated nucleated cell counts. Here immunoSEQ multiplex PCR was the method, and the copy in TCRdb shows in-frame clones only, minus some. That table furnishes V, J and clone size, whereas the DNA furnished D and trimming. The sample yields 150,000 to 200,000 clones, approximately 79% seen once. This clone was found many times. The source of this sequence is a man between 60 and 70 years old with active or convalescent COVID-19. The specimen sequenced was peripheral blood.

In nucleotides, the CDR3 is TGTGCCAGCAGCTTGCGCCAGGGGTTAGAATATGGCTACACCTTC. Its translation is CASSLRQGLEYGYTF. This chain uses TRBV5-6 with TRBJ1-2; D might be TRBD1 (6 bases). V lost 1 base, J lost 5 bases, and 15 bases lay in between. CDR3 size: 15 residues. The germline V gene has CDR1 SGHDT and CDR2 YYEEEE.